This T cell receptor beta chain originates from a study of T cells after yellow fever vaccination (dated by TCRdb to about 2019). Describing the broader study: Libraries from fractions with low cell numbers were prepared with the SMART-Seq v4 Ultra Low Input RNA kit. Bulk TCR alpha and beta repertoires were sequenced longitudinally to track T-cell clones before and after primary and booster YFV17D yellow fever vaccination. Two healthy male donors made up the cohort, one aged 18 to 29 years and the other aged 30 to 40 years. Blood was collected at multiple timepoints before and after primary and secondary immunization, and bulk PBMC replicates and cell subsets were isolated. Points the paper makes about the study in general: After the booster, most clones that had expanded after primary vaccination were detected again (around 96% of CD4 and about 88% of CD8), suggesting broad maintenance of memory. The secondary T-cell response was weaker than the primary response but faster, peaking on day 5 instead of day 15. Because abundant contaminating clonotypes from the bulk population could be contained in FACS-sorted repertoires, computational filtering was required. Because the study included only a couple of donors, the extent to which the findings can be generalized is limited. A small share of clonotypes was detected in both CD4 and CD8 compartments, with the overlap likely arising from convergent recombination.

Taken with the paper, the label for treatment or condition translates to: live attenuated yellow fever vaccine strain. At each blood-draw timepoint, two biological replicates of bulk PBMCs were collected. PBMCs were isolated from peripheral blood using a standard Ficoll-Paque protocol. TriZol was used to extract RNA from bulk PBMCs, from CD4 and CD8 fractions, and from dextramer-positive and dextramer-negative fractions. Synthesis of TCR cDNA relied on 5'RACE template switching, a step that introduced a universal primer site along with unique molecular identifiers. Priming for cDNA synthesis came from both the TCR alpha and TCR beta constant segments. Library amplification involved two PCR steps, and the second step added sample barcodes and sequencing adapters. Libraries were sequenced on Illumina HiSeq 2500 (2x100 bp) or NovaSeq (2x150 bp). Under the source paper's analysis protocol: Reads were demultiplexed and collapsed into UMI consensus sequences with MIGEC, and V(D)J alignment was performed with MiXCR. Vaccine-responding clonotypes were defined with edgeR using replicate PBMC samples, requiring FDR below 0.01 and a log2 fold change above 5 up to day 15. Each bulk clonotype received a CD4 or CD8 identity based on whether the sequenced CD4 or CD8 repertoire contained that clonotype at higher abundance. TCRdb itself trimmed the public reads at Q25 with fastp, ran MiXCR and retained productive beta chains. One record per CDR3 amino acid sequence lists the most common genes and DNA. These V and J calls originate from TCRdb's pipeline instead of the authors' own analysis. The table for this sample lists about 400,000 distinct CDR3 sequences; about 6% of them were counted only once. The ten largest clones capture 15% of the sample.

This clonotype was detected ten times or more. Its specific antigen is unknown. Qualities for individual bases were not recorded, and no much larger clone is one base off. Trimming removed 5 bases from V and 5 bases from J; the gene matches leave 6 bases unexplained. The CDR3, from cysteine to phenylalanine, totals 15 residues. CDR3 DNA only is kept here, 45 bases in frame from base 1. The germline V gene sets CDR1 to MNHNS and CDR2 to SASEGT. The rearranged chain carries TRBV6-1 and TRBJ2-2; 9 bases in the junction line up with TRBD1. Sequences were derived from PBMCs, sampled 5 days after the yellow fever booster vaccination. The origin of this receptor is a man aged 30 to 45 who received the YFV17D yellow fever vaccine. The DNA sequence is given as TGTGCCAGCAGTCGATCCGGGACAGGGACCGGGGAGCTGTTTTTT. It is translated as CASSRSGTGTGELFF.